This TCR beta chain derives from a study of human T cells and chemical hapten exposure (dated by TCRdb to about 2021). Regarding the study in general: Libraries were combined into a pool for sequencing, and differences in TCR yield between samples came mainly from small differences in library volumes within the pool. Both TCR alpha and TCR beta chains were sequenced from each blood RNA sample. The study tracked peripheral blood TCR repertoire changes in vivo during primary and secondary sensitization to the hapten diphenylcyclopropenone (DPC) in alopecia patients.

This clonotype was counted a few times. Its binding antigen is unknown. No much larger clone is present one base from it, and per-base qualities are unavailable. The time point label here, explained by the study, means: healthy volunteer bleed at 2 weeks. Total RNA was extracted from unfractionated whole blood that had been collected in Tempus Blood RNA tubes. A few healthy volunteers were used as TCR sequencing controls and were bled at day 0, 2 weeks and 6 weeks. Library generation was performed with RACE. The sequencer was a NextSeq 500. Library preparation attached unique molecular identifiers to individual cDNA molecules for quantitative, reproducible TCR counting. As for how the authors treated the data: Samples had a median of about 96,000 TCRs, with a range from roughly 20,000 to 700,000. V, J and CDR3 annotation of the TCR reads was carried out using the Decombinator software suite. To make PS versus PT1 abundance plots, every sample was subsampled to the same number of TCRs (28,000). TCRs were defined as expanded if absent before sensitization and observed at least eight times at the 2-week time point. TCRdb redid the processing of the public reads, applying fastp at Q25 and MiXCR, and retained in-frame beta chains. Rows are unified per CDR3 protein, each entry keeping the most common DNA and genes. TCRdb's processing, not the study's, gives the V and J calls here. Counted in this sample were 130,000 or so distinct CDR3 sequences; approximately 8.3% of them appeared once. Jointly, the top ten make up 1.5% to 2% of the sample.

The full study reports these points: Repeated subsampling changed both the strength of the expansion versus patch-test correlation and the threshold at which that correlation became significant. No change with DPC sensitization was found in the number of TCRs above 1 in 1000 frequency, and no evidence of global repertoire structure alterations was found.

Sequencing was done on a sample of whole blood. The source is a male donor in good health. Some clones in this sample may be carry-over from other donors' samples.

At the DNA level, the sequence is TGTGCCAGCAGCGATGACGGCTATTCCTACGAGCAGTACTTC. Its coded protein is CASSDDGYSYEQYF. This chain is built from TRBV9 and TRBJ2-7; the D gene lacks a confident call. V is cut by 3 bases and J by 1 base, and the space between the germline ends is 11 bases. The germline V gene gives CDR1 as SGDLS and CDR2 as YYNGEE. The CDR3 goes from the cysteine to the phenylalanine over 14 residues. Only the CDR3 DNA is retained, 42 bases long and in frame from the first base.